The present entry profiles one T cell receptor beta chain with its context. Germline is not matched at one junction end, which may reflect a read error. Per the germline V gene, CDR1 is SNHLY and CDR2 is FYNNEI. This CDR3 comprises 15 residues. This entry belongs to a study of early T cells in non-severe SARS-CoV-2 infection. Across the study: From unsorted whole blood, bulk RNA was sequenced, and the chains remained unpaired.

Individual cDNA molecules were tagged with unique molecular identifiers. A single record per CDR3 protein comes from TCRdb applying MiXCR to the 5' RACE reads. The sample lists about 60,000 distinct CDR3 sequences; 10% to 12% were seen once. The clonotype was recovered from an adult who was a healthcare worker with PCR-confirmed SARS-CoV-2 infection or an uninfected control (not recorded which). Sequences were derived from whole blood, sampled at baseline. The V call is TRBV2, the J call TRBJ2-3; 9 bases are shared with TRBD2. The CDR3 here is CASREAGGPTDTQYF. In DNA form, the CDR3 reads TGTGCCAGCAGGGAAGCGGGGGGCCCCACAGATACGCAGTATTTT.